These 17 T cell receptor beta chains came from one sample sequenced in a study of T cell clonotyping in hematopoietic cell transplantation. Clones were sequenced by immunoSEQ multiplex PCR, and TCRdb holds only the in-frame ones, with some missing. The repertoire includes 15,000 to 20,000 clones, roughly 80% of them detected once, and over 12% sits in the top ten. Sequencing used peripheral blood mononuclear cells. Source of these receptors: a man in his sixties in good health. Some clones in this sample may be carry-over from other donors' samples.

In the case of this clone: Its ends do not fully match the called genes, so a read error is possible. This chain links TRBV4-3 with TRBJ2-1, with a tentative D call TRBD2 (6 bases). Germline V gives CDR1 LGHNA, CDR2 YSLEER. The CDR3 runs 17 residues. The CDR3 region has the DNA TGCGCCAGCAGCCAAGAGGCTAAACCTAGCGAGTACAATGGGCAGTTCTTC. Translation gives CASSQEAKPSEYNGQFF.

This clone showed up just a few times. This chain uses TRBV2 with TRBJ1-3; D might be TRBD1 (5 bases). The CDR3 covers 14 residues. The V gene's germline CDR1 is SNHLY and CDR2 FYNNEI. V gave up 5 bases and J gave up 0 bases, with 8 bases separating them. The CDR3 protein is CASSRQYSGNTIYF. Here the CDR3 DNA reads TGTGCCAGCAGTAGACAGTACTCTGGAAACACCATATATTTT.

The chain combines TRBV27 with TRBJ2-7, with 7 bases lining up with TRBD2. V was pared by 6 bases and J by 5 bases, with 7 bases of the junction left unmatched. The germline CDR1 and CDR2 sequences are MNHEY and SMNVEV (reference sequence). The CDR3 covers 13 residues. The CDR3 nucleotides read TGTGCCAGCAGCCCCCCGGGGGGTGACGAGCAGTACTTC. Translating gives CASSPPGGDEQYF.

V and J are TRBV27 and TRBJ1-2, with a possible D match to TRBD1 (6 bases). Deletions cut 3 bases from V and 2 bases from J, with 10 bases between. The CDR3 is 14 residues long. CDR1 is MNHEY, CDR2 SMNVEV, per germline (reference sequence). The CDR3, as DNA: TGTGCCAGCAGTTTGTCGGACAGCAACTATGGCTACACCTTC. Amino acid sequence: CASSLSDSNYGYTF.

This chain uses TRBV6-6 with TRBJ2-7; 10 bases are a match to TRBD1. V trimming: 0 bases; J trimming: 7 bases; junction bases outside the gene matches: 6. Germline CDR1 and CDR2: MNHNY and SVGAGI (reference sequence). This CDR3 comprises 15 residues. CDR3 nucleotide sequence: TGTGCCAGCAGTTACTCTGACAGGGGGCGAGGGGAGCAGTACTTC. Translated, it gives CASSYSDRGRGEQYF.

This chain connects TRBV6-1 to TRBJ1-4, with a possible D match to TRBD1 (5 bases). Trimming shortened V by 4 bases and J by 8 bases, and 14 bases separated the two germline ends. Germline V lookup: CDR1 MNHNS, CDR2 SASEGT. The CDR3 has 14 residues. The CDR3 region has the DNA TGTGCCAGCAGTGTGTCGGGACCCTGGGAAAAACTGTTTTTT. The encoded protein is CASSVSGPWEKLFF.

The chain combines TRBV7-3 with TRBJ1-5; D gene unclear. Germline values: CDR1 SGHTA, CDR2 FQGTGA. There are 15 residues in the CDR3. With 2 bases removed from V and 10 bases from J, the gap between germline ends came to 18 bases. CDR3 sequence: CASSLPTYPRTPQHF. DNA for the CDR3: TGTGCCAGCAGCTTACCGACCTACCCCCGAACACCCCAGCATTTT.

The chain uses TRBV6-5 and TRBJ1-1; D call uncertain. The CDR3 is 11 residues long. The germline CDR1 and CDR2 sequences are MNHEY and SVGAGI. V was clipped by 6 bases and J by 8 bases, with 10 bases between them. In DNA form, the CDR3 reads TGTGCCAGCAGATCTCCCCAGGAAGCTTTCTTT. Its protein product is CASRSPQEAFF.

The chain employs TRBV6-6 and TRBJ1-4; 9 nucleotides line up with TRBD1. Trimming cost V 5 bases and J 6 bases; bases outside gene matches: 10. Germline CDR1 reads MNHNY; CDR2 reads SVGAGI (reference sequence). The CDR3 is 16 residues long. CDR3 loop: CASSGATGDRDEKLFF. The DNA for the CDR3 is TGTGCCAGCAGTGGGGCCACTGGGGACAGGGATGAAAAACTGTTTTTT.

The chain recombines TRBV5-4 with TRBJ2-5; TRBD1 might be the D (6 bases). This CDR3 contains 14 residues. Germline V lookup: CDR1 SGHNT, CDR2 YYREEE (reference sequence). Trimming took 0 bases from V and 7 from J, leaving 13 bases between them. CDR3 region: CASSLASGAGTQYF. For the CDR3, the DNA is TGTGCCAGCAGCTTGGCCTCAGGGGCGGGGACCCAGTACTTC.

The V call is TRBV30, the J call TRBJ2-3, with D perhaps TRBD2 (6 bases). Germline loops: CDR1 GTSNPN, CDR2 SVGIG (reference sequence). Trimming cost V 0 bases and J 9 bases, with 25 bases left between them. The CDR3 has 17 amino acids. Written as DNA, the CDR3 is TGTGCCTGGAGTGTACTGGTCCTAGCGTCAACCTTGGGCACGCAGTATTTT. Translation: CAWSVLVLASTLGTQYF.

The chain employs TRBV10-3 and TRBJ2-1; 12 positions agree with TRBD2. This CDR3 contains 16 residues. V lost 6 bases to trimming and J lost 5 bases; unmatched junction nucleotides: 8. Germline values: CDR1 ENHRY, CDR2 SYGVKD. In nucleotides, the CDR3 is TGTGCCATCAGCATGACACTAGCGGGGGGCAACAATGAGCAGTTCTTC. This sequence encodes CAISMTLAGGNNEQFF.

The chain couples TRBV7-9 to TRBJ2-3; D assignment may be TRBD1 or TRBD2 (6 bases each). The CDR3 contains 16 residues. Trimming took 5 bases from V and 5 from J, leaving 20 bases between them. CDR1 SEHNR and CDR2 FQNEAQ come from the germline V gene (reference sequence). The CDR3 is CASSGKSGGLEDTQYF. CDR3 bases: TGTGCCAGCAGCGGGAAGTCTGGGGGGCTTGAAGATACGCAGTATTTT.

The genes are TRBV28 and TRBJ1-3; D possibly corresponds to TRBD1 (5 bases). The V end lost 5 bases, the J end lost 0 bases, and 11 bases lay between the germline ends. In germline, CDR1 is MDHEN, CDR2 SYDVKM. The CDR3 is made up of 15 amino acids. The CDR3 bases are TGTGCCAGCAGTCAGGGACGGATCTCTGGAAACACCATATATTTT. It is translated as CASSQGRISGNTIYF.

This CDR3 is CATTGQGRYEQYF. Written as DNA, the CDR3 is TGTGCCACCACCGGACAGGGTAGATACGAGCAGTACTTC. This chain connects TRBV2 to TRBJ2-7; 8 nucleotides align to TRBD1. CDR3 length: 13 residues. J was trimmed by 4 bases and V by 10 bases; bases with no gene match: 9. Germline CDR1 SNHLY, CDR2 FYNNEI.

The gene calls are TRBV2 and TRBJ1-1, with a weak D call TRBD1 (6 bases). Trimming shortened V by 6 bases and J by 1 base, and 9 bases separated the two germline ends. The CDR3 sequence is 13 residues long. From germline, CDR1 is SNHLY and CDR2 FYNNEI. The CDR3 here is CASRRTENTEAFF. The DNA for the CDR3 is TGTGCCAGCAGGCGGACAGAGAACACTGAAGCTTTCTTT.

This clone was seen a few times. This rearrangement joins TRBV2 to TRBJ1-2; D perhaps matches TRBD1 (6 bases). Deletions cut 8 bases from V and 4 bases from J, with 14 bases between. The germline V gene has CDR1 SNHLY and CDR2 FYNNEI. The CDR3 covers 13 residues. CDR3 nucleotides: TGTGCCAGCGACCGGACAGTTATCTATGGCTACACCTTC. Translation: CASDRTVIYGYTF.